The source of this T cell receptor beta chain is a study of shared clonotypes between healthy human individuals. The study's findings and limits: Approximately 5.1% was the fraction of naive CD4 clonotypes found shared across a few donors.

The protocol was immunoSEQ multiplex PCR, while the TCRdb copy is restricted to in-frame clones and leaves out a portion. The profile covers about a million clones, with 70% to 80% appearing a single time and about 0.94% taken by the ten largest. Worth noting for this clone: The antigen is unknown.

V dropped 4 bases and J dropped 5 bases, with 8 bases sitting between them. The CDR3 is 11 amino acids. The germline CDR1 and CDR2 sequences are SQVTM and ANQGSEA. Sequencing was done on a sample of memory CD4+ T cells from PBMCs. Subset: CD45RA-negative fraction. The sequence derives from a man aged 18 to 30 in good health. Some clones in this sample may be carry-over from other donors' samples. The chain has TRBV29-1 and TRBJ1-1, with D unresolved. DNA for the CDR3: TGCAGCGTTGTAGGCGTAACTGAAGCTTTCTTT. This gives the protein CSVVGVTEAFF.